A selection of T cell receptor beta chains follows, all from one sample in a study of shared clonotypes between healthy human individuals. Measured with immunoSEQ multiplex PCR; TCRdb has only the in-frame clones, and not every one. Among about 1.1 million clones, roughly 80% were seen once, and the ten largest hold approximately 0.95%. Sequencing input: memory CD4+ T cells from PBMCs. Receptors were obtained from a man aged 18-30 years in good health. Some clones in this sample may be carry-over from other donors' samples. Each CDR3 is given with its conserved first and last residue. Each record gives: V gene, clone size, J gene, D gene, CDR3 protein, CDR3 DNA. The D gene is left open where the match is weak. Size is omitted from some rows. Given values are once, few, many or a class for expanded clones.

>TRBV11-2|many|TRBJ2-3|.
CASSLEVSGGRTDTQYF
TGTGCCAGCAGCTTAGAGGTTTCGGGCGGCCGCACAGATACGCAGTATTTT
>TRBV6-6|once|TRBJ2-5|TRBD1
CASSYSGGTETQYF
TGTGCCAGCAGTTACTCAGGGGGCACGGAGACCCAGTACTTC
>TRBV28|.|TRBJ1-1|.
CASRAGTLNTEAFF
TGTGCCAGCAGAGCCGGGACTTTGAACACTGAAGCTTTCTTT
>TRBV5-1|.|TRBJ2-3|.
CASSLGRGGGTDTQYF
TGCGCCAGCAGCTTGGGGCGGGGTGGAGGCACAGATACGCAGTATTTT
>TRBV30|.|TRBJ2-1|.
CAWSRVYEQFF
TGTGCCTGGAGTAGGGTCTATGAGCAGTTCTTC
>TRBV5-1|.|TRBJ1-1|TRBD1
CASSLGDRGRTEAFF
TGCGCCAGCAGCTTAGGGGACAGGGGTAGGACTGAAGCTTTCTTT
>TRBV5-1|.|TRBJ1-1|TRBD1
CASSLATGGTEAFF
TGCGCCAGCAGCTTGGCCACAGGGGGGACTGAAGCTTTCTTT
>TRBV19|few|TRBJ1-2|.
CASSIMGNYGYTF
TGTGCCAGTAGTATAATGGGGAACTATGGCTACACCTTC
>TRBV29-1|.|TRBJ1-3|.
CSVDGGAAGNTIYF
TGCAGCGTTGACGGGGGGGCTGCAGGAAACACCATATATTTT
>TRBV30|once|TRBJ1-2|.
CAWSRRLTEGTTWWGYTF
TGTGCCTGGAGTCGGCGCTTAACGGAGGGGACGACGTGGTGGGGCTACACCTTC
>TRBV29-1|once|TRBJ2-1|TRBD2
CSVEGLAGSEQFF
TGCAGCGTTGAGGGACTAGCGGGAAGCGAGCAGTTCTTC
>TRBV10-3|many|TRBJ2-5|.
CAISSRLEGQETQYF
TGTGCCATCAGCTCCCGTTTAGAGGGTCAAGAGACCCAGTACTTC
>TRBV4-2|once|TRBJ2-3|.
CASSQGSGADTQYF
TGTGCCAGCAGCCAAGGATCAGGCGCAGATACGCAGTATTTT
>TRBV2|.|TRBJ1-1|.
CASSEAPNTEAFF
TGTGCCAGCAGTGAAGCGCCCAACACTGAAGCTTTCTTT
>TRBV28|.|TRBJ1-4|.
CASSLTNEKLFF
TGTGCCAGCAGTCTTACTAATGAAAAACTGTTTTTT
>TRBV5-1|.|TRBJ2-2|TRBD1
CASSPDRGRSNGELFF
TGCGCCAGCAGCCCCGACAGGGGACGTTCGAACGGGGAGCTGTTTTTT
>TRBV5-4|few|TRBJ2-6|.
CASSLPRLMGANVLTF
TGTGCCAGCAGCTTGCCGCGGCTAATGGGGGCCAACGTCCTGACTTTC
>TRBV30|.|TRBJ2-3|.
CAWSEVGLHTQYF
TGTGCCTGGAGTGAGGTAGGGCTACATACGCAGTATTTT
>TRBV29-1|.|TRBJ2-5|.
CSVGAGGLKETQYF
TGCAGCGTTGGGGCCGGGGGGCTTAAAGAGACCCAGTACTTC
>TRBV6-1|few|TRBJ2-1|TRBD2
CASVGLVSVDEQFF
TGTGCCAGCGTCGGACTAGTTAGCGTCGATGAGCAGTTCTTC
>TRBV28|.|TRBJ1-5|.
CASSLGLYQPQHF
TGTGCCAGCAGTTTGGGTCTTTATCAGCCCCAGCATTTT
>TRBV10-2|.|TRBJ2-5|.
CASSESTRTAGSQETQYF
TGCGCCAGCAGTGAGTCGACTCGAACAGCCGGGAGCCAAGAGACCCAGTACTTC
>TRBV7-9|.|TRBJ1-1|.
CASSFLNTEAFF
TGTGCCAGCAGCTTTCTGAACACTGAAGCTTTCTTT
>TRBV7-9|.|TRBJ1-1|.
CASTRRAGNTEAFF
TGTGCCAGCACCCGAAGGGCAGGGAACACTGAAGCTTTCTTT
>TRBV7-8|few|TRBJ2-2|TRBD2
CASSLRREFTGELFF
TGTGCCAGCAGCTTAAGGCGGGAGTTTACCGGGGAGCTGTTTTTT
>TRBV12-5|.|TRBJ2-7|TRBD1
CASGTTGVNEQYF
TGTGCTAGTGGCACCACAGGGGTCAACGAGCAGTACTTC
>TRBV14|few|TRBJ2-7|TRBD1
CASSHLGQGTEQYF
TGTGCCAGCAGCCACCTGGGACAGGGTACCGAGCAGTACTTC
>TRBV5-1|.|TRBJ2-5|.
CASSPRPGNDETQYF
TGCGCCAGCAGCCCCAGGCCAGGGAATGACGAGACCCAGTACTTC
>TRBV21-1|few|TRBJ1-5|.
CASIPGGRDRNQPQHF
TGTGCCAGCATCCCGGGAGGCAGGGACCGTAATCAGCCCCAGCATTTT
>TRBV11-1|few|TRBJ2-3|TRBD2
CASSLIQAGVGSTDTQYF
TGTGCCAGCAGCTTAATCCAGGCGGGAGTTGGGAGCACAGATACGCAGTATTTT
>TRBV7-2|once|TRBJ2-3|.
CASSLRKKGADTQYF
TGTGCCAGCAGCTTACGAAAAAAAGGCGCAGATACGCAGTATTTT
>TRBV9|few|TRBJ1-2|.
CASSVGYGPSYGYTF
TGTGCCAGCAGCGTAGGATACGGGCCTTCCTATGGCTACACCTTC
>TRBV7-2|.|TRBJ2-3|.
CASSLVSGPSTDTQYF
TGTGCCAGCAGCTTAGTGTCGGGGCCCAGCACAGATACGCAGTATTTT
>TRBV5-1|.|TRBJ1-1|TRBD1
CASSWGTGGAEAFF
TGCGCCAGCAGCTGGGGGACAGGGGGTGCTGAAGCTTTCTTT
>TRBV5-1|few|TRBJ1-2|.
CASSPLSNYGYTF
TGCGCCAGCAGCCCCTTGTCTAACTATGGCTACACCTTC
>TRBV30|.|TRBJ1-6|.
CAWSESEDSPLHF
TGTGCCTGGAGTGAGTCAGAGGATTCACCCCTCCACTTT
>TRBV11-2|few|TRBJ1-2|.
CASTLARGGYTF
TGTGCCAGCACCCTAGCCCGGGGCGGCTACACCTTC
>TRBV28|.|TRBJ2-7|.
CASSTRLSSYEQYF
TGTGCCAGCAGTACCCGATTGAGCTCCTACGAGCAGTACTTC
>TRBV6-5|.|TRBJ2-7|.
CASSYTFGQPYEQYF
TGTGCCAGCAGTTACACTTTCGGACAACCCTACGAGCAGTACTTC
>TRBV5-1|.|TRBJ1-4|.
CASSLLGASNEKLFF
TGCGCCAGCAGCTTGCTGGGCGCTAGTAATGAAAAACTGTTTTTT
>TRBV18|.|TRBJ2-6|.
CASSPPLRVAGANVLTF
TGTGCCAGCTCACCACCGTTACGTGTTGCTGGGGCCAACGTCCTGACTTTC
>TRBV6-5|.|TRBJ2-2|.
CASRNEGYTGELFF
TGTGCCAGCAGGAACGAAGGGTACACCGGGGAGCTGTTTTTT
>TRBV6-5|.|TRBJ1-2|.
CASQRDGPLDGYTF
TGTGCCAGCCAAAGGGACGGACCTTTAGATGGCTACACCTTC
>TRBV12-5|.|TRBJ2-1|.
CASGEQGTYNEQFF
TGTGCTAGTGGAGAACAGGGTACCTACAATGAGCAGTTCTTC
>TRBV28|.|TRBJ1-1|.
CASRTTGLNTEAFF
TGTGCCAGCAGAACCACGGGGCTGAACACTGAAGCTTTCTTT
>TRBV10-3|.|TRBJ2-3|TRBD1
CAISVSPGQGEYPQYF
TGTGCCATCAGTGTTTCCCCTGGACAGGGGGAATATCCGCAGTATTTT
>TRBV28|.|TRBJ1-5|TRBD1
CASRLGTGRYSNQPQHF
TGTGCCAGCAGGTTGGGGACAGGCCGATATAGCAATCAGCCCCAGCATTTT
>TRBV28|.|TRBJ1-1|.
CASRPTTPWNTEAFF
TGTGCCAGCAGACCCACTACCCCCTGGAACACTGAAGCTTTCTTT
>TRBV5-1|.|TRBJ2-2|.
CASSLFTRSGELFF
TGCGCCAGCAGCTTGTTCACAAGGAGCGGGGAGCTGTTTTTT
>TRBV5-6|.|TRBJ1-2|.
CASSSGPYGYTF
TGTGCCAGCAGCTCCGGACCCTATGGCTACACCTTC
>TRBV7-3|once|TRBJ2-7|.
CASSQPGGYEQYF
TGTGCCAGCAGCCAACCTGGCGGCTACGAGCAGTACTTC
>TRBV7-9|.|TRBJ2-2|.
CASSPDRTGELFF
TGTGCCAGCAGCCCAGACCGTACCGGGGAGCTGTTTTTT
>TRBV4-1|few|TRBJ1-2|.
CASSPHAAPANYGYTF
TGCGCCAGCAGCCCCCATGCAGCCCCGGCAAACTATGGCTACACCTTC
>TRBV6-6|few|TRBJ2-7|TRBD2
CASRRGTSGSYEQYF
TGTGCCAGCAGGCGCGGGACTAGCGGATCTTACGAGCAGTACTTC
>TRBV28|few|TRBJ2-1|TRBD2
CASSPGRGLAGNNEQFF
TGTGCCAGCAGTCCAGGACGGGGACTAGCGGGAAACAATGAGCAGTTCTTC
>TRBV6-5|once|TRBJ2-7|.
CASSYSVKGDEQYF
TGTGCCAGCAGTTACTCGGTGAAGGGGGACGAGCAGTACTTC
>TRBV2|.|TRBJ1-1|TRBD1
CASSETSRQGTEAFF
TGTGCCAGCAGTGAAACATCTCGACAGGGTACTGAAGCTTTCTTT
>TRBV9|.|TRBJ2-1|TRBD1
CASSVAGTADNEQFF
TGTGCCAGCAGCGTAGCCGGGACAGCTGACAATGAGCAGTTCTTC